The clone carrying this TCR beta chain was counted a few times. A single record per CDR3 protein comes from TCRdb applying MiXCR to the 5' RACE reads. The table has around 450,000 distinct CDR3 sequences, approximately 15% seen once. The sample is drawn from a study of identical twins. The CDR3 sequence is 11 residues long. Trimming cost V 4 bases and J 3 bases, with 4 bases left between them. The germline CDR1 and CDR2 sequences are SNHLY and FYNNEI. The data were also submitted as part of a second study, on yellow fever vaccine responses in identical twins.

This receptor was identified in a woman aged 18-30 years in good health. The chain is built from TRBV2 and TRBJ2-7; unclear D gene. Material: CD4+ T cells sorted from blood. The CDR3 region has the DNA TGTGCCAGCAGTGGCCTCTACGAGCAGTACTTC. Its protein product is CASSGLYEQYF.